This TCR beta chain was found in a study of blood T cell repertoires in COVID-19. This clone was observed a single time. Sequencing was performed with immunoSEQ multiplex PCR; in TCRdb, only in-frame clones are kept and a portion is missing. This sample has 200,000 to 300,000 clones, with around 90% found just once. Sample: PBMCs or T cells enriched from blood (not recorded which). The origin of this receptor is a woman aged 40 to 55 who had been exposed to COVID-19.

The CDR3 DNA is TGTGCCAGCAGCGCCTCCCTTGGGACTAGGACAGATACGCAGTATTTT. Protein sequence: CASSASLGTRTDTQYF. The chain recombines TRBV9 with TRBJ2-3, with 8 bases aligning to TRBD2. Germline-derived CDR1 and CDR2 are SGDLS and YYNGEE. There are 16 residues in the CDR3. V shed 3 bases, J shed 3 bases, and the junction held 9 bases outside the gene matches.